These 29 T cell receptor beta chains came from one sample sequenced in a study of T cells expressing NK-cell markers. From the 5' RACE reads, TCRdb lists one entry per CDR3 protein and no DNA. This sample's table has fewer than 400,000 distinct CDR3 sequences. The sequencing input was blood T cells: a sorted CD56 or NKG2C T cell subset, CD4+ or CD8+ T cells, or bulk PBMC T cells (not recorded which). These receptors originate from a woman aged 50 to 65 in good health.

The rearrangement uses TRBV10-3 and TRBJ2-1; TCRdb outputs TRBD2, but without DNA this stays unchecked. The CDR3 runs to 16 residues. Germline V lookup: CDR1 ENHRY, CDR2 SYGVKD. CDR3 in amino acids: CAISEYLGRVSNEQFF.

CDR3: CASSLSGKAGELFF. The V gene is TRBV7-3, the J gene TRBJ2-2. Per the germline V gene, CDR1 is SGHTA and CDR2 is FQGTGA. This CDR3 contains 14 residues.

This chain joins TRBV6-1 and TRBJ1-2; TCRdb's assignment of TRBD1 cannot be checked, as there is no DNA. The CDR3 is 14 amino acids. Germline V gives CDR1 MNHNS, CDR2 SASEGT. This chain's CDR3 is CASSPPADFYGYTF.

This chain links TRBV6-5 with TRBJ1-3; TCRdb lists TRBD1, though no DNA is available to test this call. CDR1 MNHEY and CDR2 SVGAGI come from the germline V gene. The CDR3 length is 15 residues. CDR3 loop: CASSLQGVSGNTIYF.

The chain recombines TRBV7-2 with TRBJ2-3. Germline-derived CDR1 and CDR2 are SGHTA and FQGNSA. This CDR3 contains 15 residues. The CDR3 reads CASSLGWTNTDTQYF.

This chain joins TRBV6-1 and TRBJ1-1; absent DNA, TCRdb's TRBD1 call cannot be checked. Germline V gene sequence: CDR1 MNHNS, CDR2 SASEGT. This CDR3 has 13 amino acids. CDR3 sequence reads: CASSGQGRGEAFF.

CDR3 residues: CASSPGDFHTDTQYF. This rearrangement joins TRBV5-1 to TRBJ2-3; TCRdb's D call, TRBD2, is unchecked because there is no DNA. CDR1 SGHRS and CDR2 YFSETQ come from the germline V gene. CDR3 length: 15 amino acids.

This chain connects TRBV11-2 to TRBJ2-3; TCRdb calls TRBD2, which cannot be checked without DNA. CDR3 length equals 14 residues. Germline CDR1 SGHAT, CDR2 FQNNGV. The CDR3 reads CASSSDLYTDTQYF.

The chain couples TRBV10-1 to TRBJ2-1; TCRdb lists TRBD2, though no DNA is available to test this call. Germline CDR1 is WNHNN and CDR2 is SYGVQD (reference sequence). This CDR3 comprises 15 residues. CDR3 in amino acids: CASSKGTSGYNEQFF.

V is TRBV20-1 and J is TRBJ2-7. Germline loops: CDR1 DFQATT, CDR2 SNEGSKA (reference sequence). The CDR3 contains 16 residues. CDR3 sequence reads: CSARGHSSGISWEQYF.

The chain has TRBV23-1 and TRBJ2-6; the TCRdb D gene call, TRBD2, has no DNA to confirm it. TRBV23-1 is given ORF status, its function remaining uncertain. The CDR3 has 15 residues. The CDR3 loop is CASSQEGPGANVLTF.

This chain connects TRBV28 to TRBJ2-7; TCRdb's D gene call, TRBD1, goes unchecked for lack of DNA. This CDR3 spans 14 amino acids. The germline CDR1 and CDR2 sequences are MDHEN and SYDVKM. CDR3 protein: CASSLNQGFYEQYF.

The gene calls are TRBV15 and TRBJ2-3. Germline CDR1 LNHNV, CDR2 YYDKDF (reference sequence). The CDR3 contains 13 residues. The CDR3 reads CATSRESADTQYF.

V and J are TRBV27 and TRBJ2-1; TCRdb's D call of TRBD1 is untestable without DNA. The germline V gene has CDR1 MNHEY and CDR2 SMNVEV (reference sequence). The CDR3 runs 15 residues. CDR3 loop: CASSSWDRGYNEQFF.

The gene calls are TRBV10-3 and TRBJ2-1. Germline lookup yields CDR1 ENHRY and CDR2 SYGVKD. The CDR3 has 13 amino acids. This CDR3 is CAISKDPYNEQFF.

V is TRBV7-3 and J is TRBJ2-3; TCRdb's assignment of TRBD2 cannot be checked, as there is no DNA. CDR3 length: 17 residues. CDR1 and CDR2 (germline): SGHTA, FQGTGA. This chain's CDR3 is CASSFEPSGSSTDTQYF.

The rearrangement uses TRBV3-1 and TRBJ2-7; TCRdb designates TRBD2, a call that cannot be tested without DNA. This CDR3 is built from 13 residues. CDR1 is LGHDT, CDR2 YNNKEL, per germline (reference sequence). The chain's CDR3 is CASSQVVGVEQYF.

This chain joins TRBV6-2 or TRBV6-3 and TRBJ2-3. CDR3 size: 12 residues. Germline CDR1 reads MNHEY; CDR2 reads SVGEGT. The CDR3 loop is CASRPSPDTQYF.

The CDR3 sequence is CASSLPGLYNEQFF. This chain joins TRBV7-9 and TRBJ2-1; the TCRdb call, TRBD2, lacks DNA for checking. The germline CDR1 and CDR2 sequences are SEHNR and FQNEAQ (reference sequence). The CDR3 extends over 14 amino acids.

The CDR3: CASSLSGPYNEQFF. The gene calls are TRBV12-3 or TRBV12-4 and TRBJ2-1. This CDR3 contains 14 residues.

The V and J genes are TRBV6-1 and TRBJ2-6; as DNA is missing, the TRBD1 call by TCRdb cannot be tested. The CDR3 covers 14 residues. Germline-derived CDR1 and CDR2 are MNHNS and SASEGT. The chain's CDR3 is CASVQGTGANVLTF.

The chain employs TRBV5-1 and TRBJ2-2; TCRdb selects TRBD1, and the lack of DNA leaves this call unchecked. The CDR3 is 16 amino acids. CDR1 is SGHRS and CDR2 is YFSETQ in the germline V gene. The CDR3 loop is CASSLEGGPNTGELFF.

CDR3 region: CASSSGPGTGRKVYF. The J gene is TRBJ2-4, the V gene TRBV28; TCRdb proposes TRBD1, but this gene call is untestable without DNA. The CDR3 is 15 residues long. The germline V gene has CDR1 MDHEN and CDR2 SYDVKM.

The CDR3 loop is CASSGGQGVETQYF. The rearrangement joins TRBV11-3 to TRBJ2-5; TCRdb names TRBD1, which stays unverified in the absence of DNA. This CDR3 region has 14 residues. Germline V CDR1 and CDR2: SGHNT, YENEEA. Full variable domain (outside the CDR3, taken from reference TRBV11-3 and TRBJ2-5): EAGVVQSPRYKIIEKKQPVAFWCNPISGHNTLYWYLQNLGQGPELLIRYENEEAVDDSQLPKDRFSAERLKGVDSTLKIQPAELGDSAVYLCASSGGQGVETQYFGPGTRLLVL.

The CDR3 sequence: CSAPTSGRRAQYF. This chain links TRBV20-1 with TRBJ2-3; without DNA, the TCRdb call of TRBD2 cannot be checked. From germline, CDR1 is DFQATT and CDR2 SNEGSKA (reference sequence). The CDR3 is made up of 13 amino acids.

The CDR3 protein is CASSLPGEPQHF. J is TRBJ1-5 and V is TRBV11-3; the TCRdb call, TRBD1, lacks DNA for checking. The CDR3 contains 12 residues. Germline V gene lookup returns CDR1 SGHNT and CDR2 YENEEA.

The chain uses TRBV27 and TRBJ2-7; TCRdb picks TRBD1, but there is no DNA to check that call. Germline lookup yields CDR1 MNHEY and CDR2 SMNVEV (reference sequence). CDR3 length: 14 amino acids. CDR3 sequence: CASSWGKGFYEQYF.

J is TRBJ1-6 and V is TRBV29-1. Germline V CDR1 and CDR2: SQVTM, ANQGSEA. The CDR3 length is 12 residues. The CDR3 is CSAREANSPLHF.

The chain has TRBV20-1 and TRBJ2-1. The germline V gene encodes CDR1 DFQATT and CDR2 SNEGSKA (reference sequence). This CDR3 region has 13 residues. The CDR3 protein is CSALFGPAASQFF.